Below, one T cell receptor beta chain is given with its context. Its specificity is not known. The Oncomine TCR Beta short-read assay was applied to DNA of cultured CD4+ T cells. TCRdb redid the calling of the PCR reads with MiXCR, one entry per CDR3 protein. The table records more than 15,000 distinct CDR3 sequences, around 68% of them present only once. This entry is derived from a study of vaccination and CD4 T cells after COVID-19. Whole-study context: Comprising six males and four females, the convalescent participants counted two Hispanic individuals among them. Convalescent patients gave post-COVID blood a median about 100 days post-diagnosis, range 35 to 161.

There are 16 residues in the CDR3. Germline V gene lookup returns CDR1 MNHEY and CDR2 SVGEGT. Trimming cost V 7 bases and J 1 base, with 16 bases left between them. Specified treatment: roughly 10-day PBMC culture with coronavirus spike peptide pools or control peptides (ViraFEST assay). The chain uses TRBV6-2 or TRBV6-3 and TRBJ2-2, with D perhaps being TRBD1 or TRBD2 (6 bases each). The sample taken for sequencing was CD4+ T cells from blood, cultured in vitro. The origin of this receptor is a human donor who had recovered from COVID-19. The chain's CDR3 is CASTLAGGGNTGELFF. The CDR3 nucleotides read TGTGCCAGCACCCTCGCCGGGGGCGGGAACACCGGGGAGCTGTTTTTT.